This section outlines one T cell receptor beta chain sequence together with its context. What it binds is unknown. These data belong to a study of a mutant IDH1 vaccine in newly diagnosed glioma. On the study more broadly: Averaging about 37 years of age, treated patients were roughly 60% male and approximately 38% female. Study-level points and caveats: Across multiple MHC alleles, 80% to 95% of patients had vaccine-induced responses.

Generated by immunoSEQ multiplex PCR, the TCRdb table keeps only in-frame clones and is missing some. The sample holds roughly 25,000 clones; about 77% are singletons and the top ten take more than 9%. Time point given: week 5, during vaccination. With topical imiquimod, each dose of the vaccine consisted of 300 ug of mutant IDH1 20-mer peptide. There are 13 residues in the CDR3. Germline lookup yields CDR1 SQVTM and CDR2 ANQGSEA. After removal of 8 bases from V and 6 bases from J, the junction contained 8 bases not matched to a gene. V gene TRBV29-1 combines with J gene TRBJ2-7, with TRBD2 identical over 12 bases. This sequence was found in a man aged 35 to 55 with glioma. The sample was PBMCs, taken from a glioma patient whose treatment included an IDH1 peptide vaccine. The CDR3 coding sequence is TGCAGCCTCCGACTAGCGGGAGATGGCGAGCAGTACTTC. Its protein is CSLRLAGDGEQYF.